The 30 T cell receptor beta chains listed next were all sequenced from one sample in a study of cytomegalovirus exposure and HLA in healthy donors. PCR amplification relied on 60 Vbeta primers (plus 13 Jbeta primers). The protocol was immunoSEQ multiplex PCR, while the TCRdb copy is restricted to in-frame clones and leaves out a portion. The sample includes roughly 200,000 clones, 85% to 90% seen only once; the top ten take 1% to 1.5%. The sequenced sample was PBMCs. The receptor set was obtained from a man in his thirties or forties in good health and CMV-seronegative.

V gene TRBV21-1 combines with J gene TRBJ1-2; TRBD1 reflects the table's D call only, with no check against the DNA. TRBV21-1 corresponds to a pseudogene. This CDR3 has 13 amino acids. The CDR3 DNA follows: TGTGCCAGCAGCCGGACAGGGGGAGATGGCTACACCTTC. It encodes CASSRTGGDGYTF.

The chain carries TRBV19 and TRBJ1-5; D possibly corresponds to TRBD1 (5 bases). The germline V gene encodes CDR1 LNHDA and CDR2 SQIVND (reference sequence). Trimming took 6 bases from V and 6 from J, leaving 18 bases between them. The CDR3 covers 15 residues. CDR3 DNA sequence: TGTGCCAGTAGGCCACCCAAGGGGTTGCGTCAGCCCCAGCATTTT. It codes for CASRPPKGLRQPQHF.

The V gene is TRBV6-5, the J gene TRBJ2-1, with 9 nucleotides matching TRBD1. The CDR3 sequence is 14 residues long. Germline CDR1 and CDR2: MNHEY and SVGAGI. With V trimmed by 1 base and J by 8 bases, 3 bases remained unmatched. The CDR3 DNA reads as TGTGCCAGCAGTTACTTATACAGGGGGCATGAGCAGTTCTTC. It is translated as CASSYLYRGHEQFF.

As concerns this clone: This same CDR3 is encoded by further DNA sequences in the sample. V and J are TRBV28 and TRBJ2-5, with 7 bases fitting TRBD1. This CDR3 region has 14 residues. With 5 bases clipped from V and 2 bases from J, the junction kept 5 bases outside the gene matches. The germline CDR1 and CDR2 sequences are MDHEN and SYDVKM. The CDR3 coding sequence is TGTGCCAGCAGTCCTGGGGACAGTCAAGAGACCCAGTACTTC. It is translated as CASSPGDSQETQYF.

The chain links TRBV9 to TRBJ1-1; D unresolved. Per the germline V gene, CDR1 is SGDLS and CDR2 is YYNGEE. This CDR3 is 14 amino acids long. Between the trimmed V and J ends, which lost 0 bases and 4 bases, there was a span of 10 bases. Written as DNA, the CDR3 is TGTGCCAGCAGCGTAGGCCGGGAGTTCACTGAAGCTTTCTTT. Protein: CASSVGREFTEAFF.

This sequence joins TRBV4-3 and TRBJ1-2, with unresolved D. Trimming took off 0 bases at V and 4 bases at J, with 12 bases between the two ends. The CDR3 runs to 15 residues. The germline gives CDR1 LGHNA, CDR2 YSLEER. The CDR3 here is CASSQEKRSSYGYTF. CDR3 DNA sequence: TGCGCCAGCAGCCAAGAGAAGAGATCGAGCTATGGCTACACCTTC.

The CDR3 is CASSAGSSGPETQYF. The CDR3 nucleotides read TGTGCCAGCAGCGCGGGCTCTTCAGGGCCAGAGACCCAGTACTTC. The V call is TRBV9, the J call TRBJ2-5, with a possible D match to TRBD1 (5 bases). In germline, CDR1 is SGDLS, CDR2 YYNGEE. The CDR3 extends over 15 amino acids. V lost 3 bases, J lost 4 bases, and 16 bases lay in between.

The chain combines TRBV27 with TRBJ1-2; 9 bases match TRBD1. V was pared by 1 base and J by 8 bases, with 8 bases of the junction left unmatched. The CDR3 sequence is 15 residues long. Germline-derived CDR1 and CDR2 are MNHEY and SMNVEV (reference sequence). Here the CDR3 reads CASSLYGTGLAGYTF. The DNA for the CDR3 is TGTGCCAGCAGTTTATACGGGACAGGGCTGGCGGGCTACACCTTC.

To note about this clone: Other DNA sequences in the same sample also yield this CDR3. The genes are TRBV5-1 and TRBJ1-3; the D gene is possibly TRBD1 (5 bases). The CDR3 covers 16 residues. Germline values: CDR1 SGHRS, CDR2 YFSETQ. Trimming cost V 0 bases and J 0 bases, with 10 bases left between them. The CDR3 region is CASSLGQGFSGNTIYF. CDR3 coding DNA: TGCGCCAGCAGCTTGGGCCAGGGCTTCTCTGGAAACACCATATATTTT.

V gene TRBV5-1 combines with J gene TRBJ1-3; 8 nucleotides match TRBD1. The CDR3 is 17 amino acids. With V trimmed by 0 bases and J by 2 bases, 7 bases remained unmatched. The germline V gene has CDR1 SGHRS and CDR2 YFSETQ. CDR3 DNA sequence: TGCGCCAGCAGCTTGGAGACAGGGGCAGGGGCTGGAAACACCATATATTTT. Protein product: CASSLETGAGAGNTIYF.

The genes are TRBV9 and TRBJ2-7; TRBD2 aligns across 9 bases. This CDR3 has 16 amino acids. V shed 0 bases, J shed 3 bases, and the junction held 7 bases outside the gene matches. Germline V lookup: CDR1 SGDLS, CDR2 YYNGEE. The CDR3 is CASSVGFSGRVYEQYF. The CDR3 DNA sequence: TGTGCCAGCAGCGTAGGATTTAGCGGGAGAGTCTACGAGCAGTACTTC.

This chain uses TRBV29-1 with TRBJ2-2; 7 positions match TRBD1. CDR3 size: 13 residues. The germline CDR1 and CDR2 sequences are SQVTM and ANQGSEA. After removal of 7 bases from V and 7 bases from J, the junction contained 9 bases not matched to a gene. This CDR3 reads CSARQGPGGELFF. CDR3 coding DNA: TGCAGCGCCCGACAGGGTCCTGGCGGGGAGCTGTTTTTT.

The chain links TRBV6-6 to TRBJ2-7; D remains unclear. The CDR3 extends over 14 amino acids. CDR1 is MNHNY, CDR2 SVGAGI, per germline (reference sequence). Trimming stripped 0 bases from V and 1 base from J, with 7 bases between. DNA of the CDR3: TGTGCCAGCAGTTACTCCACAGATTCCTACGAGCAGTACTTC. Protein sequence: CASSYSTDSYEQYF.

This clone was detected only a few times. The chain uses TRBV11-3 and TRBJ1-2; weak D call: TRBD1 (6 bases). The germline V and J ends were trimmed by 0 bases and 2 bases, with 25 bases remaining between them. The germline V gene encodes CDR1 SGHNT and CDR2 YENEEA. The CDR3 consists of 20 residues. CDR3 DNA sequence: TGTGCCAGCAGCTTAGATTTGGAACTCCCCTCGCCAGGGGAGAACTATGGCTACACCTTC. Protein product: CASSLDLELPSPGENYGYTF.

The rearrangement links TRBV9 to TRBJ2-1; 7 bases are a match to TRBD2. Trimming removed 3 bases from V and 4 bases from J; junction bases left unmatched: 10. The CDR3 runs 16 residues. The germline CDR1 and CDR2 sequences are SGDLS and YYNGEE. CDR3 region: CASSAGWASGYNEQFF. CDR3 sequence (DNA): TGTGCCAGCAGCGCGGGTTGGGCTAGCGGTTACAATGAGCAGTTCTTC.

This chain links TRBV4-2 with TRBJ2-1; a weak D match, TRBD1 (5 bases). V gave up 0 bases and J gave up 5 bases, with 14 bases separating them. The CDR3 runs 16 residues. Germline V lookup: CDR1 LGHNA, CDR2 YNFKEQ. The CDR3 here is CASSQDQTAVDNEQFF. DNA for the CDR3: TGTGCCAGCAGCCAAGATCAGACAGCTGTGGACAATGAGCAGTTCTTC.

The rearrangement uses TRBV9 and TRBJ1-4, with a weak D call TRBD1 (6 bases). The CDR3 contains 16 residues. Germline CDR1 is SGDLS and CDR2 is YYNGEE. The V end was cut by 3 bases, the J end by 6 bases, with 18 bases between. Here the CDR3 DNA reads TGTGCCAGCAGCGCCCAAAACAGGGTCGGGGATGAAAAACTGTTTTTT. Protein sequence: CASSAQNRVGDEKLFF.

For this clone: This same CDR3 is encoded by further DNA sequences in the sample. The J gene is TRBJ2-7, the V gene TRBV10-2; weak D call: TRBD1 (6 bases). Deletions cut 3 bases from V and 3 bases from J, with 6 bases between. In germline, CDR1 is WSHSY, CDR2 SAAADI. The length of the CDR3 is 12 residues. CDR3 sequence: CASSDRGYEQYF. CDR3 in DNA: TGCGCCAGCAGTGACAGGGGCTACGAGCAGTACTTC.

The chain combines TRBV4-1 with TRBJ1-1; possibly TRBD1 for D (5 bases). Germline V CDR1 and CDR2: MGHRA, YSYEKL. V was pared by 4 bases and J by 1 base, with 13 bases between. The CDR3 contains 15 residues. In DNA, the CDR3 is TGCGCCAGCAGCCCGAAAAGACAGTCGAACACTGAAGCTTTCTTT. Residues: CASSPKRQSNTEAFF.

This sequence joins TRBV6-5 and TRBJ2-3; D may be TRBD2 (6 bases). Trimming removed 5 bases from V and 1 base from J, with 10 bases in between. CDR3 length: 14 amino acids. Germline lookup yields CDR1 MNHEY and CDR2 SVGAGI. The CDR3 nucleotides read TGTGCCAGCAGTCGGGAGTCCGGCACAGATACGCAGTATTTT. It specifies CASSRESGTDTQYF.

The chain carries TRBV13 and TRBJ2-3; TRBD2 aligns across 9 bases. The CDR3 sequence is 17 residues long. Trimming removed 4 bases from V and 2 bases from J; junction bases left unmatched: 10. Germline V gene data show CDR1 as PRHDT and CDR2 as FYEKMQ (reference sequence). CDR3 DNA sequence: TGTGCCAGCAGCTCCAGAGCTAGCGGGGATGTCACAGATACGCAGTATTTT. This translates into CASSSRASGDVTDTQYF.

The V call is TRBV6-5, the J call TRBJ1-1, with 11 bases identical to TRBD1. V shed 6 bases and J 5 bases; nucleotides not matched to a gene: 5. The CDR3 is 14 residues long. Germline CDR1 is MNHEY and CDR2 is SVGAGI. This CDR3 reads CASRPDRGHTEAFF. CDR3 sequence (DNA): TGTGCCAGCAGGCCGGACAGGGGGCATACTGAAGCTTTCTTT.

This chain joins TRBV18 and TRBJ1-3; possible D gene TRBD1, 5 bases. In germline, CDR1 is KGHSH, CDR2 LQKENI. With 5 bases removed from V and 0 bases from J, the gap between germline ends came to 14 bases. The CDR3 contains 16 residues. The CDR3 region has the DNA TGTGCCAGCTCATCAGATGGGGCCAGCTCTGGAAACACCATATATTTT. Translated: CASSSDGASSGNTIYF.

Remarks on this clone: Other DNA sequences of this sample code for an identical CDR3. This rearrangement joins TRBV6-1 to TRBJ2-3; 12 bases match TRBD2. Trimming removed 2 bases from V and 4 bases from J; junction bases left unmatched: 1. CDR1 and CDR2 from the germline V gene are MNHNS and SASEGT. CDR3 length: 15 amino acids. The CDR3 reads CASSELAGGPDTQYF. The CDR3, as DNA: TGTGCCAGCAGTGAACTAGCGGGAGGGCCAGATACGCAGTATTTT.

V and J are TRBV4-1 and TRBJ1-5; the D is unclear. Germline CDR1 is MGHRA and CDR2 is YSYEKL. The CDR3 consists of 14 residues. V was trimmed by 0 bases and J by 7 bases, leaving 10 bases between them. The CDR3 region is CASSQDSRNQPQHF. The CDR3 DNA sequence: TGCGCCAGCAGCCAAGATTCGAGGAACCAGCCCCAGCATTTT.

For the CDR3, the DNA is TGCAGTGCTAGATTCCAAGGGGGGACAGTGGTC. Translating gives CSARFQGGTVV. The rearrangement joins TRBV20-1 to TRBJ2-7; perhaps TRBD1 as D (7 bases). The CDR3 has 11 residues. The germline gives CDR1 DFQATT, CDR2 SNEGSKA (reference sequence).

This chain links TRBV5-5 with TRBJ1-1; perhaps TRBD1 as D (5 bases). Trimming removed 0 bases at V and 11 bases at J, with 11 bases between. The CDR3 extends over 12 amino acids. The germline CDR1 and CDR2 sequences are SGHKS and YYEKEE (reference sequence). The CDR3 coding sequence is TGTGCCAGCAGCTTGGTGGGGACTCTGGCTTTCTTT. It translates to CASSLVGTLAFF. The full variable domain, its missing parts supplied by reference TRBV5-5 and TRBJ1-1, is DAGVTQSPTHLIKTRGQQVTLRCSPISGHKSVSWYQQVLGQGPQFIFQYYEKEERGRGNFPDRFSARQFPNYSSELNVNALLLGDSALYLCASSLVGTLAFFGQGTRLTVV.

The chain joins TRBV2 to TRBJ2-3; 12 nucleotides line up with TRBD2. J gave up 1 base and V 3 bases, and 14 bases lay outside the gene matches. The CDR3 has 20 amino acids. Germline-derived CDR1 and CDR2 are SNHLY and FYNNEI. The CDR3 reads CASSDLTGTLAGGGTDTQYF. CDR3 nucleotides: TGTGCCAGCAGTGACCTGACAGGGACGCTAGCGGGAGGGGGCACAGATACGCAGTATTTT.

The chain employs TRBV29-1 and TRBJ2-6; D might be TRBD2 (6 bases). The ends were cut back, 0 bases at V and 1 base at J, with 22 bases in the middle. Germline V gene sequence: CDR1 SQVTM, CDR2 ANQGSEA. The CDR3 is made up of 20 amino acids. The CDR3 is CSVEESIVGLKGSGANVLTF. For the CDR3, the DNA is TGCAGCGTTGAAGAATCTATAGTGGGACTGAAGGGATCTGGGGCCAACGTCCTGACTTTC. The complete variable domain, with remaining parts taken from reference TRBV29-1 and TRBJ2-6, reads SAVISQKPSRDICQRGTSLTIQCQVDSQVTMMFWYRQQPGQSLTLIATANQGSEATYESGFVIDKFPISRPNLTFSTLTVSNMSPEDSSIYLCSVEESIVGLKGSGANVLTFGAGSRLTVL.

The V gene is TRBV2, the J gene TRBJ1-1, with D maybe TRBD1 (6 bases). CDR3 size: 13 residues. V was trimmed by 4 bases and J by 6 bases, leaving 12 bases between them. Germline-derived CDR1 and CDR2 are SNHLY and FYNNEI. The CDR3 DNA sequence: TGTGCCAGCAGTGGTCGGCCAGGGGCTGAAGCTTTCTTT. The encoded protein is CASSGRPGAEAFF.